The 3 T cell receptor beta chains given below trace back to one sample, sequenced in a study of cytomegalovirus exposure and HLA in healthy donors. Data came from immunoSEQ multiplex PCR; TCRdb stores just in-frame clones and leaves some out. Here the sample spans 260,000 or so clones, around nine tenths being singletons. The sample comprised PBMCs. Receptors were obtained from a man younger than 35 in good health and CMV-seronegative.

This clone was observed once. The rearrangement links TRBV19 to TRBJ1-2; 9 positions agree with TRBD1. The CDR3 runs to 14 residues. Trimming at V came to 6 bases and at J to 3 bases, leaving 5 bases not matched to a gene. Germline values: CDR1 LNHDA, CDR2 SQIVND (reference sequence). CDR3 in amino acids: CASRFRQGDYGYTF. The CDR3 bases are TGTGCCAGTAGATTCCGACAGGGGGACTATGGCTACACCTTC.

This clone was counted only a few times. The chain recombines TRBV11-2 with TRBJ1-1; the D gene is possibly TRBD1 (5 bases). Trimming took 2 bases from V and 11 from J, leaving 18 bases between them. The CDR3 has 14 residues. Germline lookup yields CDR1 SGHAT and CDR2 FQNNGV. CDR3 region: CASSLTGRDRSAFF. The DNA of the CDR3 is TGTGCCAGCAGCTTAACGGGCAGGGATCGATCGGCTTTCTTT. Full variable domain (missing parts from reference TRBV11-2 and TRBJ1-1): EAGVAQSPRYKIIEKRQSVAFWCNPISGHATLYWYQQILGQGPKLLIQFQNNGVVDDSQLPKDRFSAERLKGVDSTLKIQPAKLEDSAVYLCASSLTGRDRSAFFGQGTRLTVV.

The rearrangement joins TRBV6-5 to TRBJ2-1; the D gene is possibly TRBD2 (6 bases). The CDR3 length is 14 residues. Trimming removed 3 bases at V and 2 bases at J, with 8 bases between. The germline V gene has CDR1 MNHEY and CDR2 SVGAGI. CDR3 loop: CASSYRGTYNEQFF. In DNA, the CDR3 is TGTGCCAGCAGTTATCGGGGGACCTACAATGAGCAGTTCTTC.